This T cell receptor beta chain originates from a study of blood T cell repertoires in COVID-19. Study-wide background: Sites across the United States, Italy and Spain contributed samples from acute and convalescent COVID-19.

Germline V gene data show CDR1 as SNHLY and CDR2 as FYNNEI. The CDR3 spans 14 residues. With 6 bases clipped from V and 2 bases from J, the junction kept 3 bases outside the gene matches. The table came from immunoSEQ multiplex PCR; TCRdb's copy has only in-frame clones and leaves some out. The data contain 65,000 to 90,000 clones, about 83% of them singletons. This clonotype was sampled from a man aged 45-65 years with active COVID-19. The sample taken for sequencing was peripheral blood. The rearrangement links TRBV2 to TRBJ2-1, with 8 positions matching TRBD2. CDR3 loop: CASRFSGAYNEQFF. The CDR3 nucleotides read TGTGCCAGCAGATTTAGCGGGGCCTACAATGAGCAGTTCTTC.